The 26 T cell receptor beta chains below all came from one sample that was sequenced in a study of technical replicates of blood from a few donors. Sequencing used immunoSEQ multiplex PCR; TCRdb keeps in-frame clones, though not all of them. The sample includes 60,000 to 85,000 clones, roughly 96% seen only once; the top ten take roughly 0.21%. Sequences were obtained from T cells isolated from PBMCs. The receptor source for this set is a human donor in good health.

V usage is TRBV2 and J usage is TRBJ1-1; 8 bases align to TRBD1. Germline assignment: CDR1 SNHLY and CDR2 FYNNEI. This CDR3 contains 15 residues. The V gene end was trimmed by 7 bases and the J gene end by 2 bases; junction bases not matched to a gene: 9. The CDR3 DNA reads TGTGCCAGCAAAAGGGTGACAGGGGAAAACACTGAAGCTTTCTTT. It codes for CASKRVTGENTEAFF.

J is TRBJ2-7 and V is TRBV28; D uncertain. The germline V and J ends were trimmed by 5 bases and 4 bases, with 6 bases remaining between them. Germline assignment: CDR1 MDHEN and CDR2 SYDVKM. The CDR3 consists of 11 residues. DNA for the CDR3: TGTGCCAGCAGTGCCAGTTACGAGCAGTACTTC. Protein product: CASSASYEQYF.

V and J are TRBV29-1 and TRBJ2-5, with 9 bases fitting TRBD2. The CDR3 consists of 15 residues. The germline gives CDR1 SQVTM, CDR2 ANQGSEA. V lost 4 bases and J lost 4; bases outside the gene matches: 10. For the CDR3, the DNA is TGCAGCGTTGGGGTGTTGCGGGAGGGCCGAGAGACCCAGTACTTC. Translating it yields CSVGVLREGRETQYF.

The chain uses TRBV28 and TRBJ1-4; D is uncertain. Germline lookup yields CDR1 MDHEN and CDR2 SYDVKM. The CDR3 totals 21 residues. V was shortened by 1 base and J by 2 bases, with 26 bases between the two germline ends. CDR3 bases: TGTGCCAGCAGTTTATTTTGGTTGGGTCTGCAGGAGGAAGGGACTAATGAAAAACTGTTTTTT. This gives the protein CASSLFWLGLQEEGTNEKLFF. Complete variable domain (other parts from reference TRBV28 and TRBJ1-4): DVKVTQSSRYLVKRTGEKVFLECVQDMDHENMFWYRQDPGLGLRLIYFSYDVKMKEKGDIPEGYSVSREKKERFSLILESASTNQTSMYLCASSLFWLGLQEEGTNEKLFFGSGTQLSVL.

This chain links TRBV7-9 with TRBJ1-1; 7 bases match TRBD1. V was clipped by 5 bases and J by 1 base; unmatched bases: 1. The CDR3 loop spans 13 amino acids. Germline V gives CDR1 SEHNR, CDR2 FQNEAQ (reference sequence). The CDR3 DNA reads TGTGCCAGCAGCGGGACAGAGAACACTGAAGCTTTCTTT. It is translated as CASSGTENTEAFF.

The chain combines TRBV15 with TRBJ2-1, with TRBD2 matching over 7 bases. J was trimmed by 5 bases and V by 0 bases; bases with no gene match: 7. The CDR3 spans 16 residues. Germline V CDR1 and CDR2: LNHNV, YYDKDF (reference sequence). The CDR3 DNA reads as TGTGCCACCAGCAGAGATAAGGCTAGCGGTAACAATGAGCAGTTCTTC. As protein: CATSRDKASGNNEQFF.

This chain uses TRBV19 with TRBJ2-3; 8 nucleotides align to TRBD2. Unmatched junction bases numbered 20, after V lost 10 bases and J lost 14 bases. Germline V CDR1 and CDR2: LNHDA, SQIVND (reference sequence). CDR3 length: 14 amino acids. CDR3 nucleotides: TGTGCCACCATCGGGAGGGGAATGGTGCCCCTGAGGTATTTT. The encoded protein is CATIGRGMVPLRYF.

The gene calls are TRBV4-1 and TRBJ2-7, with 7 bases aligning to TRBD1. This CDR3 comprises 18 residues. Losses at the gene ends were 0 bases for V and 3 bases for J; bases not matched to a gene: 14. Germline values: CDR1 MGHRA, CDR2 YSYEKL. The CDR3 DNA reads as TGCGCCAGCAGCCAAGATTCCCCTGGGGACAGCATTCTCTACGAGCAGTACTTC. The encoded protein is CASSQDSPGDSILYEQYF.

This rearrangement joins TRBV19 to TRBJ2-5; TRBD2 is a possible D gene (6 bases). There are 11 residues in the CDR3. V was clipped by 5 bases and J by 7 bases, with 8 bases between them. Germline V CDR1 and CDR2: LNHDA, SQIVND (reference sequence). CDR3 protein: CASSWRGTQYF. The CDR3 nucleotides are TGTGCCAGTAGTTGGCGGGGGACCCAGTACTTC.

The chain combines TRBV15 with TRBJ2-7; 8 bases agree with TRBD2. Germline loops: CDR1 LNHNV, CDR2 YYDKDF (reference sequence). The CDR3 length is 15 residues. With V trimmed by 0 bases and J by 9 bases, 10 bases remained unmatched. The CDR3 nucleotides are TGTGCCACCAGCAGAGAACTACCCGGGACTAGTCTGCAGTACTTC. This gives the protein CATSRELPGTSLQYF.

This clone was seen a single time. The chain recombines TRBV5-4 with TRBJ2-7, with 8 positions matching TRBD2. The V gene's germline CDR1 is SGHNT and CDR2 YYREEE (reference sequence). CDR3 length: 14 residues. Trimming removed 0 bases from V and 2 bases from J; junction bases left unmatched: 1. CDR3 sequence (DNA): TGTGCCAGCAGCTTGGATAGCGGGACCTACGAGCAGTACTTC. Translated: CASSLDSGTYEQYF.

This clone appeared once. The V and J genes are TRBV30 and TRBJ2-7, with no clear D. V gave up 6 bases and J gave up 0 bases, with 12 bases separating them. The CDR3 runs to 13 residues. CDR1 is GTSNPN, CDR2 SVGIG, per germline (reference sequence). Here the CDR3 reads CACALQSSYEQYF. The CDR3 DNA reads as TGTGCCTGTGCCCTACAGAGCTCCTACGAGCAGTACTTC.

The rearrangement links TRBV7-6 to TRBJ1-1, with a possible D match to TRBD1 (5 bases). Germline V gene data show CDR1 as SGHVS and CDR2 as FNYEAQ. V lost 7 bases and J 7 bases, leaving 16 bases between the germline ends. The CDR3 extends over 13 amino acids. The CDR3 sequence is CASTRLSQGEAFF. The CDR3 bases are TGTGCCAGCACCCGATTATCCCAGGGTGAAGCTTTCTTT.

The V call is TRBV6-1, the J call TRBJ1-2; TRBD1 is a possible D gene (5 bases). Between the trimmed V and J ends, which lost 7 bases and 6 bases, there was a span of 18 bases. The CDR3 is 14 residues long. CDR1 and CDR2 from the germline V gene are MNHNS and SASEGT. The CDR3 reads CASNIVGGGNGYTF. CDR3 bases: TGTGCCAGCAACATAGTGGGGGGAGGGAATGGCTACACCTTC.

The chain employs TRBV4-1 and TRBJ1-1, with 7 bases matching TRBD1. Trimming removed 3 bases from V and 0 bases from J; junction bases left unmatched: 7. Per the germline V gene, CDR1 is MGHRA and CDR2 is YSYEKL. The CDR3 is 16 amino acids. CDR3 amino acids: CASSHSGTDMNTEAFF. The CDR3 nucleotides read TGCGCCAGCAGCCACTCCGGGACAGACATGAACACTGAAGCTTTCTTT.

The chain joins TRBV19 to TRBJ2-3; 8 nucleotides line up with TRBD1. V was pared by 3 bases and J by 0 bases, with 2 bases of the junction left unmatched. The germline V gene encodes CDR1 LNHDA and CDR2 SQIVND (reference sequence). There are 15 residues in the CDR3. Here the CDR3 DNA reads TGTGCCAGTAGTATTGGACAGGGAAGCACAGATACGCAGTATTTT. This codes for CASSIGQGSTDTQYF.

The chain is built from TRBV2 and TRBJ1-3; 7 bases match TRBD1. Per germline, CDR1 SNHLY and CDR2 FYNNEI. The V and J ends lost 8 bases and 3 bases, in that order; junction bases with no gene match: 1. CDR3 length equals 12 residues. The DNA of the CDR3 is TGTGCCAGCGGGACAGATGGAAACACCATATATTTT. Amino acid sequence: CASGTDGNTIYF. Full variable domain (rest looked up from reference TRBV2 and TRBJ1-3): EPEVTQTPSHQVTQMGQEVILRCVPISNHLYFYWYRQILGQKVEFLVSFYNNEISEKSEIFDDQFSVERPDGSNFTLKIRSTKLEDSAMYFCASGTDGNTIYFGEGSWLTVV.

The chain links TRBV5-1 to TRBJ2-7; 13 bases fit TRBD2. The CDR3 is made up of 18 amino acids. Germline lookup yields CDR1 SGHRS and CDR2 YFSETQ. With 0 bases clipped from V and 1 base from J, the junction kept 7 bases outside the gene matches. CDR3 protein: CASSLGGLAGARSYEQYF. Here the CDR3 DNA reads TGCGCCAGCAGCTTGGGAGGACTAGCGGGAGCTAGGTCCTACGAGCAGTACTTC. The variable domain in full, with the rest retrieved from reference TRBV5-1 and TRBJ2-7, is KAGVTQTPRYLIKTRGQQVTLSCSPISGHRSVSWYQQTPGQGLQFLFEYFSETQRNKGNFPGRFSGRQFSNSRSEMNVSTLELGDSALYLCASSLGGLAGARSYEQYFGPGTRLTVT.

This clone was recorded only once. CDR3 sequence: CASSYSAAGEGDTQYF. The CDR3 DNA reads TGTGCCAGCAGTTACTCGGCGGCGGGGGAGGGAGATACGCAGTATTTT. J is TRBJ2-3 and V is TRBV6-6; 7 nucleotides align to TRBD2. Germline V lookup: CDR1 MNHNY, CDR2 SVGAGI (reference sequence). Trimming cost V 0 bases and J 5 bases; bases outside gene matches: 8. CDR3 length equals 16 residues.

The chain carries TRBV7-9 and TRBJ2-1, with 7 bases aligning to TRBD1. Germline assignment: CDR1 SEHNR and CDR2 FQNEAQ (reference sequence). The CDR3 spans 18 residues. Germline trimming cut 4 bases from V and 0 bases from J; bases unmatched to any gene: 12. The CDR3 sequence is CASSYNPVTGSSYNEQFF. In DNA, the CDR3 is TGTGCCAGCAGCTACAACCCCGTGACAGGGAGCTCCTACAATGAGCAGTTCTTC.

The chain carries TRBV5-4 and TRBJ2-3, with 13 bases lining up with TRBD2. Germline CDR1 reads SGHNT; CDR2 reads YYREEE (reference sequence). The CDR3 is 18 amino acids. With V trimmed by 3 bases and J by 3 bases, 10 bases remained unmatched. The CDR3 DNA is TGTGCCAGCAGCTCGGGCCTAGGGACTAGCGGGGCTACAGATACGCAGTATTTT. It codes for CASSSGLGTSGATDTQYF.

The chain carries TRBV7-9 and TRBJ1-4, with TRBD1 matching over 7 bases. The germline gives CDR1 SEHNR, CDR2 FQNEAQ (reference sequence). The CDR3 runs to 19 residues. The junction had 15 bases not matched to a gene; V was cut back by 5 bases and J by 0 bases. This CDR3 is CASSRTRQGTPATNEKLFF. CDR3 DNA sequence: TGTGCCAGCAGCCGGACGAGACAGGGTACCCCCGCAACTAATGAAAAACTGTTTTTT. The complete variable domain, with remaining parts taken from reference TRBV7-9 and TRBJ1-4, reads DTGVSQNPRHKITKRGQNVTFRCDPISEHNRLYWYRQTLGQGPEFLTYFQNEAQLEKSRLLSDRFSAERPKGSFSTLEIQRTEQGDSAMYLCASSRTRQGTPATNEKLFFGSGTQLSVL.

This chain links TRBV30 with TRBJ1-5; a weak D match, TRBD1 (5 bases). V dropped 6 bases and J dropped 2 bases, with 14 bases sitting between them. Germline V gene sequence: CDR1 GTSNPN, CDR2 SVGIG (reference sequence). The CDR3 runs 14 residues. The DNA of the CDR3 is TGTGCCTGTTCTCGGGGGGGAGGCAATCAGCCCCAGCATTTT. Translating gives CACSRGGGNQPQHF.

J is TRBJ2-7 and V is TRBV5-1; 7 positions agree with TRBD2. V lost 0 bases and J lost 4; bases outside the gene matches: 4. Germline lookup yields CDR1 SGHRS and CDR2 YFSETQ. The CDR3 consists of 14 residues. The CDR3 sequence is CASSLVGRVYEQYF. CDR3 nucleotide sequence: TGCGCCAGCAGCTTGGTAGGGAGGGTTTACGAGCAGTACTTC.

The chain is built from TRBV19 and TRBJ2-7, with TRBD2 matching over 14 bases. CDR3 length: 16 amino acids. V trimming: 3 bases; J trimming: 3 bases; junction bases outside the gene matches: 4. Germline V lookup: CDR1 LNHDA, CDR2 SQIVND (reference sequence). The DNA of the CDR3 is TGTGCCAGTAGTATCCGACTAGCGGGAGGGGTCTACGAGCAGTACTTC. Amino acids: CASSIRLAGGVYEQYF.

The V call is TRBV29-1, the J call TRBJ1-2; D ambiguous. Germline V gene data show CDR1 as SQVTM and CDR2 as ANQGSEA. The CDR3 has 12 amino acids. The V end was cut by 5 bases, the J end by 4 bases, with 11 bases between. CDR3 region: CSVTGSTYGYTF. CDR3 nucleotides: TGCAGCGTTACCGGGAGCACCTATGGCTACACCTTC.